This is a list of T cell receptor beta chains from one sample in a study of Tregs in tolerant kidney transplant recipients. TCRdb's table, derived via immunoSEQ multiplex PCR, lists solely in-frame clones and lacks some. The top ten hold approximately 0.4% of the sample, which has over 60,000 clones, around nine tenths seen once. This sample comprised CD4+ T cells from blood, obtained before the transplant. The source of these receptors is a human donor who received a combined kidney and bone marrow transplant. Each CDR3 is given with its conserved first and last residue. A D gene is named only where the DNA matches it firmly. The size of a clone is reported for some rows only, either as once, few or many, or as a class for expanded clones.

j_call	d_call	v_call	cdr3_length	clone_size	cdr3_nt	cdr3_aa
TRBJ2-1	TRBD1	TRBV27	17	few	TGTGCCAGCAGTTTGTTTTGGGCAGGGGGAACCTACAATGAGCAGTTCTTC	CASSLFWAGGTYNEQFF
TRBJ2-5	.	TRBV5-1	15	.	TGCGCCAGCAGCCTCGGACAGACTCTTCAAGAGACCCAGTACTTC	CASSLGQTLQETQYF
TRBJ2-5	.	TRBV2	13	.	TGTGCCAGCAGCTCGACAAGGAAAGAGACCCAGTACTTC	CASSSTRKETQYF
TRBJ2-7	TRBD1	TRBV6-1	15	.	TGTGCCAGCACCCCCAGGACAGGGAGTTCCTACGAGCAGTACTTC	CASTPRTGSSYEQYF
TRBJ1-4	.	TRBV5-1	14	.	TGCGCCAGCAGCTGGACAACCCGTGGTGAAAAACTGTTTTTT	CASSWTTRGEKLFF
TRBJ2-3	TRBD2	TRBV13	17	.	TGTGCCAGCAGCCCTACCGGGACTAGCGGGAGCGTGGATACGCAGTATTTT	CASSPTGTSGSVDTQYF
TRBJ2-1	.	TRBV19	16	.	TGTGCCAGTAGGTTAGCCTGGGCCGCCCAGGGCAATGAGCAGTTCTTC	CASRLAWAAQGNEQFF
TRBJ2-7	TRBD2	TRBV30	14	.	TGTGCCTGGAGTCAGCCAGCGGGAATCTACGAGCAGTACTTC	CAWSQPAGIYEQYF
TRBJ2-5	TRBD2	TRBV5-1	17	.	TGCGCCAGCAGCCCCCGCCCTCGGGAGGGCCTTAGAGAGACCCAGTACTTC	CASSPRPREGLRETQYF
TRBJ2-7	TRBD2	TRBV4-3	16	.	TGCGCCAGCAGCCAAATCGCGGGAGGGCCAGTGAACGAGCAGTACTTC	CASSQIAGGPVNEQYF
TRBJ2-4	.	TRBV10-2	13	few	TGCGCCAGCAGTTTTGAGGGGGAAAACATTCAGTACTTC	CASSFEGENIQYF
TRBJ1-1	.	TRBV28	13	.	TGTGCCAGCAGTTTACCAGGGAACACTGAAGCTTTCTTT	CASSLPGNTEAFF
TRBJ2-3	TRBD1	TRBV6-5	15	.	TGTGCCAGCAGCCTCTTCGGGGACAGGGCAGATACGCAGTATTTT	CASSLFGDRADTQYF
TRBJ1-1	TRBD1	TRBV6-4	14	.	TGTGCCAGCAGCCGAGAGACAGGGGGCCCTGAAGCTTTCTTT	CASSRETGGPEAFF
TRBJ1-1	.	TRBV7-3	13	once	TGTGCCAGCAGCATGACACTGAACACTGAAGCTTTCTTT	CASSMTLNTEAFF
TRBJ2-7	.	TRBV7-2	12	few	TGTGCCAGCAGCTTACCGTCCTACGAGCAGTACTTC	CASSLPSYEQYF
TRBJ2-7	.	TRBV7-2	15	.	TGTGCCAGCAGCCGTCGGGTAGAGACGACCTACGAGCAGTACTTC	CASSRRVETTYEQYF
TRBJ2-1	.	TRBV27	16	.	TGTGCCAGCAGTTTCTACCTCAACTTTGCACACAATGAGCAGTTCTTC	CASSFYLNFAHNEQFF
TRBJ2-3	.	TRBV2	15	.	TGTGCCAGCAGTGCCGGGACACAACTGGCAGATACGCAGTATTTT	CASSAGTQLADTQYF
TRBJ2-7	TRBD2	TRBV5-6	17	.	TGTGCCAGCAGGCGGACTAGCGGATCCCTTAGTTGGGGCGAGCAGTACTTC	CASRRTSGSLSWGEQYF
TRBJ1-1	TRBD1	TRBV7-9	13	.	TGTGCCAGCAGCTTGGGACAGAGATTGGAAGCTTTCTTT	CASSLGQRLEAFF
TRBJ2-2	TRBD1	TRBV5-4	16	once	TGTGCCAGCAGTATCGGACAGGGGGCTAGCACCGGGGAGCTGTTTTTT	CASSIGQGASTGELFF
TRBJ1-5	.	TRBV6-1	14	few	TGTGCCAGCAGTGAGGGGCAGAACCCCCGGCCCCAGCATTTT	CASSEGQNPRPQHF
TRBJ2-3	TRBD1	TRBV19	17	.	TGTGCCAGTAGTTCCGTGGGACAGTCCCCGAGCACAGATACGCAGTATTTT	CASSSVGQSPSTDTQYF
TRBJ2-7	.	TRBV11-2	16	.	TGTGCCAGCAGCTTTTCCGGGATCGGAGATGCCTACGAGCAGTACTTC	CASSFSGIGDAYEQYF
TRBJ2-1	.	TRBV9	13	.	TGTGCCAGCAGCGTAGGCAGATACAATGAGCAGTTCTTC	CASSVGRYNEQFF
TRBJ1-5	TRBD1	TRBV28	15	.	TGTGCCAGCAGTTCGGGACAGGTCCGCGATCAGCCCCAGCATTTT	CASSSGQVRDQPQHF
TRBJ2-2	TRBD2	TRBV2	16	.	TGTGCCAGCAGTCCCCGGGGAGCGGGAGGTGTCGGGGAGCTGTTTTTT	CASSPRGAGGVGELFF
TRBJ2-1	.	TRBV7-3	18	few	TGTGCCAGCTCGAGTCGTCGAGAGAGCGGTAGCTCCTACAATGAGCAGTTCTTC	CASSSRRESGSSYNEQFF
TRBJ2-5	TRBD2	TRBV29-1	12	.	TGCAGCGTCCGACTAGCGGAAGAGACCCAGTACTTC	CSVRLAEETQYF
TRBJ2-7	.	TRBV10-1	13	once	TGCGCCAGCAGTGAGTCATTCCGGGGGGAGCAGTACTTC	CASSESFRGEQYF